A single sample gave rise to the 16 T cell receptor beta chains below, sequenced in a study of blood T cells in healthy people across ages. The second PCR ran 7 to 11 cycles with a sample-barcoded 5' primer and J-beta primers. TCRdb ran MiXCR on the 5' RACE reads and lists one entry per CDR3 protein. The table lists about 720,000 distinct CDR3 sequences, approximately 22% of them singletons. Sample: blood. The receptors shown here come from a man in his 70s in good health.

This clonotype was counted a few times. The chain employs TRBV12-3 or TRBV12-4 and TRBJ1-1; D gene ambiguous. Trimming shortened V by 3 bases and J by 3 bases, and 8 bases separated the two germline ends. The CDR3 runs 13 residues. CDR3 residues: CASSFQTHTEAFF. DNA for the CDR3: TGTGCCAGCAGTTTTCAGACCCACACTGAAGCTTTCTTT.

As for this clonotype: This is likely a read error, given that the CDR3 carries no conserved phenylalanine or tryptophan at its end. J is TRBJ1-2 and V is TRBV5-1, with 7 nucleotides matching TRBD1. The CDR3 contains 15 residues. The V and J ends lost 4 bases and 5 bases, in that order; junction bases with no gene match: 11. Germline V gene sequence: CDR1 SGHRS, CDR2 YFSETQ. The CDR3 region has the DNA TGCGCCAGCAGCCCCCGGGACAGTCCAAGTTATGGCTACACCCTC. Translation: CASSPRDSPSYGYTL.

This clonotype was found a few times. The rearrangement joins TRBV7-2 to TRBJ1-2, with 9 bases matching TRBD1. The CDR3 is made up of 13 amino acids. Trimming removed 5 bases from V and 5 bases from J; junction bases left unmatched: 3. Germline V gene data show CDR1 as SGHTA and CDR2 as FQGNSA. This CDR3 is CASSRDREYGYTF. The CDR3 DNA sequence: TGTGCCAGCAGCAGGGACAGGGAGTATGGCTACACCTTC.

This sequence joins TRBV5-1 and TRBJ2-3, with D tentatively TRBD2 (5 bases). This CDR3 spans 16 amino acids. V lost 4 bases to trimming and J lost 0 bases, with 15 bases between them. The germline V gene has CDR1 SGHRS and CDR2 YFSETQ. As DNA, the CDR3 is TGCGCCAGCAGCCGCGATCCGGGGTATAGCACAGATACGCAGTATTTT. Its protein is CASSRDPGYSTDTQYF.

This clonotype was found many times. The chain uses TRBV7-9 and TRBJ2-1; 8 bases fit TRBD2. The CDR3 is 15 amino acids. Germline V CDR1 and CDR2: SEHNR, FQNEAQ (reference sequence). V gave up 6 bases and J gave up 1 base; unmatched junction bases: 5. In DNA form, the CDR3 reads TGTGCCAGCAGTCCGCTAGCGGGTTCCTACAATGAGCAGTTCTTC. Its translation: CASSPLAGSYNEQFF.

This clonotype was seen only a few times. The V and J genes are TRBV19 and TRBJ2-1; a weak D match, TRBD2 (7 bases). CDR3 length equals 17 residues. The germline V and J ends were trimmed by 4 bases and 4 bases, with 20 bases remaining between them. Germline assignment: CDR1 LNHDA and CDR2 SQIVND (reference sequence). DNA of the CDR3: TGTGCCAGTAGTACACTGGTTGGGGGGGACACTTACAATGAGCAGTTCTTC. This sequence encodes CASSTLVGGDTYNEQFF.

The V gene is TRBV20-1, the J gene TRBJ2-1; the D gene is possibly TRBD2 (6 bases). CDR3 length: 12 amino acids. Looked up from germline, CDR1 is DFQATT and CDR2 is SNEGSKA (reference sequence). The V and J ends lost 7 bases and 4 bases respectively, with 11 bases between them. The CDR3 loop is CSGSTSYNEQFF. The CDR3 DNA follows: TGCAGTGGTTCGACTAGTTACAATGAGCAGTTCTTC.

The chain links TRBV20-1 to TRBJ2-3; TRBD2 matches 13 bases. V was clipped by 6 bases and J by 3 bases; unmatched bases: 9. Germline CDR1 is DFQATT and CDR2 is SNEGSKA (reference sequence). The CDR3 extends over 16 amino acids. The CDR3 nucleotides read TGCAGTGCCGGGACTAGCGGGACAGACTGGACAGATACGCAGTATTTT. It encodes CSAGTSGTDWTDTQYF.

Turning to this clonotype: One end of the junction is discordant with germline, which a read error may explain. V gene TRBV11-2 combines with J gene TRBJ2-3; the match to TRBD2 covers 7 bases. CDR3 length: 15 residues. Per the germline V gene, CDR1 is SGHAT and CDR2 is FQNNGV. DNA of the CDR3: TGTGCCAGCAGCGAACTAGCGCGAGACACAGGTACGCAGTATTTT. Translating gives CASSELARDTGTQYF.

This clonotype showed up just a few times. This rearrangement joins TRBV3-1 to TRBJ2-5, with D maybe TRBD2 (5 bases). This CDR3 has 18 residues. Germline V lookup: CDR1 LGHDT, CDR2 YNNKEL (reference sequence). Between the trimmed V and J ends, which lost 0 bases and 3 bases, there was a span of 20 bases. The CDR3 DNA reads as TGTGCCAGCAGCCAAGAAACGAGAAGGGAGAACTTTGAAGAGACCCAGTACTTC. As protein: CASSQETRRENFEETQYF.

The rearrangement joins TRBV7-3 to TRBJ2-1; TRBD1 matches 7 bases. CDR1 is SGHTA, CDR2 FQGTGA, per germline. V trimming: 5 bases; J trimming: 3 bases; junction bases outside the gene matches: 10. The length of the CDR3 is 16 residues. The CDR3 protein is CASSPNLRDSYNEQFF. In DNA form, the CDR3 reads TGTGCCAGCAGCCCTAACCTCCGGGACAGCTACAATGAGCAGTTCTTC.

V is TRBV12-3 or TRBV12-4 and J is TRBJ1-6, with D perhaps TRBD1 (6 bases). This CDR3 spans 15 amino acids. The V gene lost 6 bases and the J gene lost 5 bases, with 14 bases spanning the gap. The CDR3 sequence: CASSLRGTHNSPLHF. CDR3 bases: TGTGCCAGCAGCCTCAGGGGCACCCATAATTCACCCCTCCACTTT.

This chain uses TRBV30 with TRBJ2-5; no clear D gene. The germline CDR1 and CDR2 sequences are GTSNPN and SVGIG (reference sequence). Trimming left V 0 bases short and J 2 bases short, with 10 bases between. The CDR3 spans 14 residues. The CDR3 reads CAWSVQVGQETQYF. Written as DNA, the CDR3 is TGTGCCTGGAGTGTGCAAGTGGGACAAGAGACCCAGTACTTC. The full variable domain, completed using reference TRBV30 and TRBJ2-5, is SQTIHQWPATLVQPVGSPLSLECTVEGTSNPNLYWYRQAAGRGLQLLFYSVGIGQISSEVPQNLSASRPQDRQFILSSKKLLLSDSGFYLCAWSVQVGQETQYFGPGTRLLVL.

This clonotype was found a few times. The chain recombines TRBV7-2 with TRBJ2-1; 8 bases are shared with TRBD1. Looked up from germline, CDR1 is SGHTA and CDR2 is FQGNSA. J gave up 4 bases and V 4 bases, and 6 bases lay outside the gene matches. This CDR3 has 15 residues. The DNA for the CDR3 is TGTGCCAGCAGCTCCGACAGGGGTATATACAATGAGCAGTTCTTC. The encoded protein is CASSSDRGIYNEQFF. Full variable domain (outside the CDR3, taken from reference TRBV7-2 and TRBJ2-1): GAGVSQSPSNKVTEKGKDVELRCDPISGHTALYWYRQSLGQGLEFLIYFQGNSAPDKSGLPSDRFSAERTGGSVSTLTIQRTQQEDSAVYLCASSSDRGIYNEQFFGPGTRLTVL.

In its sample, this clonotype was seen a few times. The chain has TRBV6-5 and TRBJ2-5, with TRBD2 matching over 7 bases. The J call is in doubt because the DNA end fits TRBJ2-7 better. In germline, CDR1 is MNHEY, CDR2 SVGAGI. The CDR3 is 16 amino acids. The CDR3 DNA reads TGTGCCAGCAGTTCTGACCGACGGGGGGATCGGTACGAGCAGTACTTC. Translation: CASSSDRRGDRYEQYF.

This clonotype was seen ten or more times. The chain combines TRBV11-1 with TRBJ2-7; 8 positions match TRBD1. The trim removed 4 bases at V and 2 bases at J, leaving 4 bases unmatched. The CDR3 is 14 amino acids. Germline V gene data show CDR1 as SGHAT and CDR2 as FQDESV (reference sequence). The CDR3 spells CASSSTGGTYEQYF. The CDR3 DNA reads TGTGCCAGCAGCTCCACAGGGGGTACCTACGAGCAGTACTTC.